A selection of T cell receptor beta chains follows, all from one sample in a study of cytomegalovirus exposure and HLA in healthy donors. Data came from immunoSEQ multiplex PCR; TCRdb stores just in-frame clones and leaves some out. The sample lists about 92,000 clones, 80% to 90% occurring once. The sequenced material came from PBMCs. The receptor source for this set is a young woman in good health and CMV-seropositive. Each CDR3 is given with its conserved first and last residue. The D gene is left open where the match is weak. Part of the rows lack a size; the others show once, few, many or a class for expanded clones.

abundance	len	j_gene	v_gene	d_gene	CDR3aa	CDR3nt
NA	14	TRBJ2-5	TRBV7-3	TRBD1	CASSQDRGSETQYF	TGTGCCAGCAGCCAAGACAGGGGTTCAGAGACCCAGTACTTC
NA	12	TRBJ1-2	TRBV13	NA	CASSYTGSGYTF	TGTGCCAGCAGCTATACAGGGTCTGGCTACACCTTC
NA	15	TRBJ2-5	TRBV5-1	TRBD2	CASTLAGGPRETQYF	TGCGCCAGTACTCTAGCGGGAGGGCCTAGGGAGACCCAGTACTTC
NA	17	TRBJ1-5	TRBV28	NA	CASSIRRITGIYQPQHF	TGTGCCAGCAGTATTAGAAGAATAACAGGGATCTATCAGCCCCAGCATTTT
NA	12	TRBJ2-7	TRBV2	TRBD1	CASRTQGNEQYF	TGTGCCAGCAGGACACAGGGGAACGAGCAGTACTTC
NA	16	TRBJ2-5	TRBV7-8	TRBD1	CASSFAGTGGRETQYF	TGTGCCAGCAGCTTTGCTGGGACAGGGGGCCGGGAGACCCAGTACTTC
few	17	TRBJ1-5	TRBV2	NA	CASTGDTRASGNQPQHF	TGTGCCAGCACCGGGGACACACGCGCTTCGGGCAATCAGCCCCAGCATTTT
NA	15	TRBJ2-7	TRBV28	NA	CASSFASAVSYEQYF	TGTGCCAGCAGTTTCGCTAGCGCTGTCTCCTACGAGCAGTACTTC
NA	16	TRBJ2-7	TRBV5-4	TRBD2	CATHQGGGAIRDEQYF	TGTGCTACACATCAGGGCGGGGGGGCAATTCGGGACGAGCAGTACTTC
NA	16	TRBJ2-5	TRBV6-6	TRBD1	CASMDRVNPRAETQYF	TGTGCCAGCATGGACAGGGTTAATCCTCGCGCAGAGACCCAGTACTTC
once	14	TRBJ1-2	TRBV9	NA	CASSVVDSGYGYTF	TGTGCCAGCAGCGTAGTCGATAGCGGATATGGCTACACCTTC
NA	16	TRBJ2-3	TRBV7-2	TRBD2	CASSPGLAGGLDTQYF	TGTGCCAGCAGCCCAGGACTAGCGGGAGGTTTAGATACGCAGTATTTT
once	15	TRBJ1-2	TRBV7-9	NA	CASSSTREANYGYTF	TGTGCCAGCAGCTCAACCAGGGAGGCTAACTATGGCTACACCTTC
NA	15	TRBJ2-1	TRBV28	TRBD1	CASSFLGQGFHEQFF	TGTGCCAGCAGTTTTTTAGGACAGGGGTTCCATGAGCAGTTCTTC
few	13	TRBJ1-1	TRBV7-9	NA	CASNFPSHTEAFF	TGTGCCAGCAACTTCCCCTCCCACACTGAAGCTTTCTTT
once	17	TRBJ2-7	TRBV25-1	TRBD2	CASSEGGRAGVRYEQYF	TGTGCCAGCAGTGAGGGAGGGCGAGCGGGAGTGCGGTACGAGCAGTACTTC
NA	17	TRBJ2-5	TRBV10-3	TRBD2	CAISTGLAGGPFKTQYF	TGTGCCATCAGTACCGGACTAGCGGGAGGGCCATTCAAGACCCAGTACTTC
NA	12	TRBJ2-5	TRBV5-1	NA	CASSPGLETQYF	TGCGCCAGCAGCCCGGGTCTGGAGACCCAGTACTTC
NA	14	TRBJ1-5	TRBV6-1	NA	CASTTTSSNQPQHF	TGTGCCAGCACTACGACAAGTAGCAATCAGCCCCAGCATTTT
once	13	TRBJ2-3	TRBV30	NA	CAWTRLGVDTQYF	TGTGCCTGGACTCGATTAGGGGTGGATACGCAGTATTTT
NA	16	TRBJ1-2	TRBV15	NA	CATSKAGGRANYGYTF	TGTGCCACCAGCAAGGCGGGGGGCAGAGCTAACTATGGCTACACCTTC
NA	15	TRBJ2-7	TRBV9	TRBD2	CASSPGTSGSHEQYF	TGTGCCAGCAGCCCCGGGACTAGCGGGAGCCACGAGCAGTACTTC
NA	13	TRBJ1-6	TRBV4-1	NA	CASSQGPDSPLHF	TGCGCCAGCAGCCAAGGGCCTGATTCACCCCTCCACTTT
NA	14	TRBJ1-2	TRBV6-1	TRBD1	CASSEVGDRVGYTF	TGTGCCAGCAGTGAAGTGGGGGACAGGGTTGGCTACACCTTC
NA	14	TRBJ2-7	TRBV30	TRBD2	CAWTRLAGGYEQYF	TGTGCCTGGACTAGACTAGCGGGAGGCTACGAGCAGTACTTC
few	15	TRBJ2-2	TRBV6-5	TRBD2	CASSYGLAGGGELFF	TGTGCCAGCAGTTATGGGTTAGCGGGAGGCGGGGAGCTGTTTTTT
NA	15	TRBJ2-1	TRBV27	TRBD1	CASSFSGQSYNEQFF	TGTGCCAGCAGTTTTTCGGGACAGTCCTACAATGAGCAGTTCTTC
NA	19	TRBJ2-1	TRBV5-1	NA	CASSRQVANAIRPMNEQFF	TGCGCCAGCAGCCGACAGGTCGCTAATGCCATACGCCCTATGAATGAGCAGTTCTTC
NA	17	TRBJ2-7	TRBV7-9	NA	CASSHQAIGQGSYEQYF	TGTGCCAGCAGCCACCAAGCGATAGGGCAGGGCTCCTACGAGCAGTACTTC
NA	16	TRBJ2-2	TRBV7-9	TRBD1	CASSPTPDRGRRELFF	TGTGCCAGCAGCCCGACCCCGGACAGGGGGCGCCGGGAGCTGTTTTTT
NA	15	TRBJ1-1	TRBV19	TRBD1	CASSAHKGQDTEAFF	TGTGCCAGTAGTGCCCACAAGGGACAGGACACTGAAGCTTTCTTT
few	15	TRBJ1-5	TRBV6-6	NA	CASSPRQGIDQPQHF	TGTGCCAGCAGTCCGCGGCAGGGAATCGACCAGCCCCAGCATTTT
NA	17	TRBJ2-7	TRBV28	TRBD1	CASSFTYRDRGLYEQYF	TGTGCCAGCAGTTTCACCTACCGGGACAGGGGGCTCTACGAGCAGTACTTC
NA	13	TRBJ2-5	TRBV25-1	TRBD1	CASRRQGQETQYF	TGTGCCAGCAGAAGACAGGGACAAGAGACCCAGTACTTC
NA	12	TRBJ2-1	TRBV28	NA	CASSLVRDEQFF	TGTGCCAGCAGTTTAGTCCGGGATGAGCAGTTCTTC
NA	14	TRBJ1-1	TRBV19	NA	CASSAAGLNTEAFF	TGTGCCAGTAGTGCCGCAGGGCTGAACACTGAAGCTTTCTTT
NA	15	TRBJ2-3	TRBV5-4	TRBD1	CASSPGQGITDTQYF	TGTGCCAGCAGCCCGGGACAGGGTATCACAGATACGCAGTATTTT
NA	16	TRBJ2-1	TRBV7-9	TRBD1	CASSPWDRGMDNEQFF	TGTGCCAGCAGCCCCTGGGACAGGGGTATGGACAATGAGCAGTTCTTC
NA	13	TRBJ2-7	TRBV6-5	TRBD1	CASTRQGSYEQYF	TGTGCCAGCACCAGACAGGGCTCCTACGAGCAGTACTTC
once	13	TRBJ2-5	TRBV7-6	NA	CASSTERLETQYF	TGTGCCAGCAGCACAGAGCGGCTTGAGACCCAGTACTTC
NA	17	TRBJ1-5	TRBV27	NA	CASSLTQGIMVVQPQHF	TGTGCCAGCAGTTTGACCCAGGGAATAATGGTGGTTCAGCCCCAGCATTTT
NA	15	TRBJ1-2	TRBV28	TRBD1	CASSLTGVGAYGYTF	TGTGCCAGCAGTTTAACAGGGGTGGGGGCCTATGGCTACACCTTC